A single sample gave rise to the 25 T cell receptor beta chains below, sequenced in a study of regulatory T cells in long-lasting Graves disease. Arm-PCR with iRepertoire HTBI primers amplified the CDR3 regions for these TCR beta libraries. TCRdb reprocessed the multiplex PCR reads via MiXCR and lists one record per CDR3 protein. The sample shows roughly 450,000 distinct CDR3 sequences, less than 25% of them seen only once. The time point denotes: persistent/refractory GD, antithyroid drugs over 5 years with positive TRAb. The authors made the TCR library using RNA they extracted from PBMCs. The material sequenced was peripheral blood mononuclear cells (PBMCs), taken when the disease was refractory, from a patient treated with antithyroid drugs. The receptors derive from a female donor with Graves disease.

The sample holds many counts of this clonotype. The chain's CDR3 is CASSGRPNTEAFF. Here the CDR3 DNA reads TGTGCCAGCAGTGGTAGGCCGAACACTGAAGCTTTCTTT. The V gene is TRBV25-1, the J gene TRBJ1-1; D is ambiguous. The germline V gene has CDR1 MGHDK and CDR2 SYGVNS. The CDR3 totals 13 residues. Trimming pared 4 bases from V and 1 base from J, leaving 7 bases between.

This clonotype was counted ten times or more. The CDR3 nucleotides read TGTGCCAGCAGTTTAGCCTTGGGACGGCTCCTCGATAATGAAAAACTGTTTTTT. It specifies CASSLALGRLLDNEKLFF. This rearrangement joins TRBV12-3 or TRBV12-4 to TRBJ1-4; tentatively, D is TRBD1 (5 bases). The V end was cut by 0 bases, the J end by 4 bases, with 18 bases between. The CDR3 runs 18 residues.

This clonotype was seen many times. V usage is TRBV29-1 and J usage is TRBJ1-1; the D is unclear. The V end was cut by 1 base, the J end by 7 bases, with 7 bases between. The CDR3 loop spans 11 amino acids. Germline-derived CDR1 and CDR2 are SQVTM and ANQGSEA. The CDR3: CSVEVAVEAFF. CDR3 bases: TGCAGCGTTGAAGTGGCAGTTGAAGCTTTCTTT.

The chain employs TRBV19 and TRBJ2-5, with D possibly called TRBD1 or TRBD2 (6 bases each). CDR3 length: 15 residues. V lost 6 bases and J lost 5, with 19 bases in between. Germline-derived CDR1 and CDR2 are LNHDA and SQIVND (reference sequence). This chain's CDR3 is CASRLKGGPKETQYF. Written as DNA, the CDR3 is TGTGCCAGTAGACTAAAGGGGGGTCCCAAGGAGACCCAGTACTTC.

In this sample, this clonotype turned up many times. The rearrangement links TRBV20-1 to TRBJ2-5, with TRBD2 as a possible D gene (5 bases). There are 14 residues in the CDR3. Per the germline V gene, CDR1 is DFQATT and CDR2 is SNEGSKA (reference sequence). Trimming cost V 0 bases and J 5 bases, with 13 bases left between them. CDR3 sequence (DNA): TGCAGTGCTAGAGATCCTGCTAGCACGGAGACCCAGTACTTC. Its translation is CSARDPASTETQYF.

This clonotype was recorded at least ten times. The chain is built from TRBV12-3 or TRBV12-4 and TRBJ1-1; D remains ambiguous. The CDR3 consists of 12 residues. V was shortened by 1 base and J by 7 bases, with 7 bases between the two germline ends. CDR3 in amino acids: CASSLGTDEAFF. The CDR3 DNA reads TGTGCCAGCAGTTTAGGCACGGATGAAGCTTTCTTT.

This clonotype has only a few counts. Since the CDR3 does not end with the conserved phenylalanine or tryptophan, this likely comes from a read error. The V call is TRBV3-1, the J call TRBJ1-1; D might be TRBD1 (5 bases). Trimming cost V 4 bases and J 7 bases, with 16 bases left between them. This CDR3 region has 14 residues. Germline V gives CDR1 LGHDT, CDR2 YNNKEL (reference sequence). This chain's CDR3 is CASSPSRGRDEAFL. The CDR3 region has the DNA TGTGCCAGCAGCCCCAGTAGGGGCCGTGATGAAGCTTTCCTT.

J is TRBJ2-4 and V is TRBV5-1, with a possible D match to TRBD1 (6 bases). The V end lost 2 bases, the J end lost 0 bases, and 18 bases lay between the germline ends. CDR3 length equals 18 residues. CDR1 and CDR2 from the germline V gene are SGHRS and YFSETQ. CDR3 amino acids: CASSLKSLWGQAKNIQYF. The DNA for the CDR3 is TGCGCCAGCAGCTTAAAGTCTTTATGGGGACAAGCCAAAAACATTCAGTACTTC.

This clonotype has a count of ten or more. The chain has TRBV6-1 and TRBJ2-5; D call uncertain. Germline V lookup: CDR1 MNHNS, CDR2 SASEGT. Trimming shortened V by 7 bases and J by 4 bases, and 7 bases separated the two germline ends. The CDR3 spans 11 residues. CDR3 sequence (DNA): TGTGCCAGCACCTCAGGAGAGACCCAGTACTTC. Translation gives CASTSGETQYF.

This clonotype appeared many times. The rearrangement joins TRBV6-2 or TRBV6-3 to TRBJ1-5; TRBD1 matches 7 bases. Per germline, CDR1 MNHEY and CDR2 SVGEGT. This CDR3 is 15 amino acids long. V dropped 6 bases and J dropped 1; count of bases not matched to a gene: 6. The CDR3 DNA sequence: TGTGCCAGCAGAAGTACGGGACAGAGCAATCAGCCCCAGCATTTT. Protein sequence: CASRSTGQSNQPQHF.

A single count supports this clonotype. The V gene is TRBV29-1, the J gene TRBJ1-5; D gene unclear. The germline V gene encodes CDR1 SQVTM and CDR2 ANQGSEA. The V and J ends lost 6 bases and 0 bases respectively, with 9 bases between them. The CDR3 consists of 13 residues. CDR3 sequence reads: CSVASNSNQPQHF. The CDR3 nucleotides are TGCAGCGTCGCCTCAAATAGCAATCAGCCCCAGCATTTT.

This clonotype was seen more than once but under ten times. V gene TRBV7-9 combines with J gene TRBJ2-7, with 7 bases identical to TRBD2. From germline, CDR1 is SEHNR and CDR2 FQNEAQ (reference sequence). The CDR3 spans 14 residues. V gave up 3 bases and J gave up 7 bases; unmatched junction bases: 9. As DNA, the CDR3 is TGTGCCAGCAGCTTGGGTAGCGGGCCGGGTGAGCAGTACTTC. This codes for CASSLGSGPGEQYF.

This clonotype was counted ten times or more. This chain connects TRBV6-5 to TRBJ2-5; D gene uncertain. Per the germline V gene, CDR1 is MNHEY and CDR2 is SVGAGI. Trimming shortened V by 0 bases and J by 2 bases, and 13 bases separated the two germline ends. This CDR3 region has 16 residues. The CDR3 bases are TGTGCCAGCAGTTACTCGACCGGGTTGGGACAAGAGACCCAGTACTTC. This encodes CASSYSTGLGQETQYF.

The V call is TRBV24-1, the J call TRBJ2-2; no definite D call. Trimming stripped 8 bases from V and 1 base from J, with 4 bases between. Germline V gene sequence: CDR1 KGHDR, CDR2 SFDVKD. There are 12 residues in the CDR3. The CDR3: CATNGNTGELFF. For the CDR3, the DNA is TGTGCCACCAACGGGAACACCGGGGAGCTGTTTTTT.

In its sample, this clonotype was seen many times. V is TRBV7-2 and J is TRBJ1-2, with D tentatively TRBD1 (5 bases). The germline V gene encodes CDR1 SGHTA and CDR2 FQGNSA. The CDR3 length is 15 residues. Trimming removed 5 bases at V and 6 bases at J, with 19 bases between. CDR3 DNA sequence: TGTGCCAGCAGCGATCAGGGTTTCGGGCTTCATGGCTACACCTTC. Translating it yields CASSDQGFGLHGYTF.

The J gene is TRBJ1-1, the V gene TRBV6-1; 7 bases line up with TRBD1. Germline CDR1 and CDR2: MNHNS and SASEGT. The junction had 10 bases not matched to a gene; V was cut back by 10 bases and J by 2 bases. This CDR3 has 14 amino acids. The chain's CDR3 is CANRGTGQNTEAFF. As DNA, the CDR3 is TGTGCCAACAGGGGTACAGGGCAAAACACTGAAGCTTTCTTT.

This clonotype was observed a few times. The chain has TRBV7-9 and TRBJ1-1, with TRBD1 as a possible D gene (6 bases). The V and J ends lost 7 bases and 11 bases respectively, with 14 bases between them. This CDR3 contains 11 residues. Germline values: CDR1 SEHNR, CDR2 FQNEAQ (reference sequence). CDR3 sequence reads: CASTKAGAAFF. CDR3 coding DNA: TGTGCCAGCACCAAAGCGGGGGCGGCTTTCTTT.

This clonotype was found a few times. The V gene is TRBV30, the J gene TRBJ2-7, with D possibly matching TRBD2 (6 bases). The germline gives CDR1 GTSNPN, CDR2 SVGIG (reference sequence). Trimming stripped 7 bases from V and 5 bases from J, with 21 bases between. This CDR3 comprises 14 residues. The CDR3 sequence: CAYHMGLGTNEQYF. The CDR3 DNA reads TGTGCCTACCACATGGGACTCGGGACGAACGAGCAGTACTTC.

This clonotype was observed many times. V gene TRBV3-1 combines with J gene TRBJ1-6; D not resolved. Trimming took 3 bases from V and 6 from J, leaving 12 bases between them. This CDR3 is built from 15 residues. CDR1 and CDR2 (germline): LGHDT, YNNKEL (reference sequence). CDR3 in amino acids: CASSQPRTANSPLHF. DNA for the CDR3: TGTGCCAGCAGCCAGCCCAGGACGGCTAATTCACCCCTCCACTTT.

The rearrangement uses TRBV3-1 and TRBJ2-7; D is perhaps TRBD1 or TRBD2 (5 bases each). With 4 bases removed from V and 1 base from J, the gap between germline ends came to 11 bases. CDR3 length: 14 amino acids. Germline loops: CDR1 LGHDT, CDR2 YNNKEL (reference sequence). This chain's CDR3 is CASSRGGRSYEQYF. The DNA of the CDR3 is TGTGCCAGCAGCCGTGGGGGTAGATCCTACGAGCAGTACTTC.

This rearrangement joins TRBV5-1 to TRBJ1-3; D might be TRBD1 (5 bases). This CDR3 is 16 amino acids long. Germline V lookup: CDR1 SGHRS, CDR2 YFSETQ. The V and J ends lost 3 bases and 0 bases respectively, with 13 bases between them. The chain's CDR3 is CASSSTGFRSGNTIYF. The CDR3 region has the DNA TGCGCCAGCAGCTCAACAGGCTTTCGCTCTGGAAACACCATATATTTT.

The chain uses TRBV24-1 and TRBJ1-1; 8 bases are a match to TRBD1. V shed 7 bases and J 3 bases; nucleotides not matched to a gene: 3. The CDR3 totals 13 residues. CDR1 is KGHDR, CDR2 SFDVKD, per germline. The CDR3 sequence is CATRLQGDTEAFF. In nucleotides, the CDR3 is TGTGCCACCAGGCTACAGGGGGACACTGAAGCTTTCTTT.

This clonotype was seen ten or more times. The rearrangement joins TRBV3-1 to TRBJ2-1; D possibly corresponds to TRBD1 (6 bases). Germline V lookup: CDR1 LGHDT, CDR2 YNNKEL (reference sequence). The CDR3 runs 16 residues. V was pared by 3 bases and J by 0 bases, with 12 bases between. The CDR3 region is CASSQGTSFSYNEQFF. The CDR3 bases are TGTGCCAGCAGCCAGGGGACATCATTCTCCTACAATGAGCAGTTCTTC.

This chain links TRBV30 with TRBJ1-5, with a weak D call TRBD1 (5 bases). CDR1 and CDR2 (germline): GTSNPN, SVGIG (reference sequence). V was cut by 2 bases and J by 2 bases, with 10 bases left in between. The CDR3 is 14 residues long. The CDR3 nucleotides read TGTGCCTGGAGTCCTGGGGGAGGCAATCAGCCCCAGCATTTT. It yields the protein CAWSPGGGNQPQHF.

The CDR3 loop reads CASSITGQGFPNYGYTF. In nucleotides, the CDR3 is TGTGCCAGTAGTATAACGGGACAGGGGTTTCCTAACTATGGCTACACCTTC. The chain combines TRBV19 with TRBJ1-2; 10 bases are a match to TRBD1. V shed 2 bases and J 0 bases; nucleotides not matched to a gene: 6. The CDR3 has 17 residues. Germline-derived CDR1 and CDR2 are LNHDA and SQIVND (reference sequence).